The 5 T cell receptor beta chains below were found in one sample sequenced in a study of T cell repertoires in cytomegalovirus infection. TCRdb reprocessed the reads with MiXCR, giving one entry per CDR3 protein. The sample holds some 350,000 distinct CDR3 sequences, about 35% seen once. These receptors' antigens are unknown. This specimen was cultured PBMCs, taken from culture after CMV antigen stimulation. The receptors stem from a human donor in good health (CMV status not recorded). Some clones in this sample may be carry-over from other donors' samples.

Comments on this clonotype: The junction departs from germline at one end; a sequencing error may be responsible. The CDR3 region is CASSSGLVYNDQFF. The CDR3 DNA reads as TGTGCCAGCAGCTCAGGACTTGTCTACAATGATCAGTTCTTC. J is TRBJ2-1 and V is TRBV7-9, with D possibly matching TRBD2 (5 bases). Germline assignment: CDR1 SEHNR and CDR2 FQNEAQ (reference sequence). The CDR3 has 14 amino acids. Supplemented by reference TRBV7-9 and TRBJ2-1, the full variable domain reads DTGVSQNPRHKITKRGQNVTFRCDPISEHNRLYWYRQTLGQGPEFLTYFQNEAQLEKSRLLSDRFSAERPKGSFSTLEIQRTEQGDSAMYLCASSSGLVYNDQFFGPGTRLTVL.

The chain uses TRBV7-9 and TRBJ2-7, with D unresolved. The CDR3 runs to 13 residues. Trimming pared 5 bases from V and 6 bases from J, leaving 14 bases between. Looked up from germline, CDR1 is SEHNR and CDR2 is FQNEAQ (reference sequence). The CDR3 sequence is CASSASRVAEQYF. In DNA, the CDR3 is TGTGCCAGCAGCGCGAGTCGGGTGGCCGAGCAGTACTTC.

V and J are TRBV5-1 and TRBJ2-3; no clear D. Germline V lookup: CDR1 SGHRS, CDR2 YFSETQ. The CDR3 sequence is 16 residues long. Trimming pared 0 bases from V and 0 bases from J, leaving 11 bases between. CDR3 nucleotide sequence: TGCGCCAGCAGCTTGGGGCACGCGACGAGCACAGATACGCAGTATTTT. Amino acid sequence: CASSLGHATSTDTQYF.

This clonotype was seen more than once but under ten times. The CDR3 nucleotides read TGCAGTGCTAGAGTCGGCAGCTCAGCCAGAAACACCATATATTTT. Protein sequence: CSARVGSSARNTIYF. The J gene is TRBJ1-3, the V gene TRBV20-1; D is unclear. Germline V lookup: CDR1 DFQATT, CDR2 SNEGSKA (reference sequence). The CDR3 is 15 amino acids. V lost 1 base, J lost 5 bases, and 15 bases lay in between.

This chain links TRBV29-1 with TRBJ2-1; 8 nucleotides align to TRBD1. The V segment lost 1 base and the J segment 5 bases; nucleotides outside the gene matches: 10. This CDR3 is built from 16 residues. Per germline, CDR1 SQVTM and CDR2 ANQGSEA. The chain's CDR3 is CSVEGTGSTRDNEQFF. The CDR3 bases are TGCAGCGTTGAAGGGACAGGGTCGACTCGGGACAATGAGCAGTTCTTC.